The 15 T cell receptor beta chains listed next were all sequenced from one sample in a study of T cells after yellow fever vaccination. TCRdb independently ran MiXCR on the 5' RACE reads; one entry per CDR3 protein. The table includes 300,000 to 400,000 distinct CDR3 sequences, around an eighth detected once. The sequencing used CD4+ T cells sorted from PBMCs, collected 15 days after the yellow fever booster vaccination. The receptors here all came from a man aged 18 to 35 who received the YFV17D yellow fever vaccine.

This clonotype was found a few times. The chain carries TRBV20-1 and TRBJ1-1; D is possibly TRBD1 (5 bases). Germline CDR1 and CDR2: DFQATT and SNEGSKA (reference sequence). The V gene lost 4 bases and the J gene lost 1 base, with 10 bases spanning the gap. The CDR3 is 13 residues long. The CDR3 here is CSAIVDTNTEAFF. DNA for the CDR3: TGCAGTGCTATCGTGGACACGAACACTGAAGCTTTCTTT.

This clonotype occurred a few times. The V and J genes are TRBV7-9 and TRBJ2-5, with TRBD2 matching 8 bases. The junction had 7 bases not matched to a gene; V was cut back by 6 bases and J by 4 bases. CDR1 SEHNR and CDR2 FQNEAQ come from the germline V gene (reference sequence). The CDR3 covers 14 residues. The CDR3, as DNA: TGTGCCAGCAGTTTACACGGGGGGGGAGAGACCCAGTACTTC. Translation: CASSLHGGGETQYF. Variable domain in full (rest from reference TRBV7-9 and TRBJ2-5): DTGVSQNPRHKITKRGQNVTFRCDPISEHNRLYWYRQTLGQGPEFLTYFQNEAQLEKSRLLSDRFSAERPKGSFSTLEIQRTEQGDSAMYLCASSLHGGGETQYFGPGTRLLVL.

This clonotype was detected only a few times. The chain has TRBV23-1 and TRBJ2-3, with D perhaps matching TRBD2 (5 bases). TRBV23-1 belongs to the ORF category, with a function that is uncertain. The CDR3 sequence is 19 residues long. V lost 2 bases and J 1 base, leaving 22 bases between the germline ends. In DNA form, the CDR3 reads TGCGCCAGCAGTCAACCCGCCGGGGTTACGGCCCCCCGCACAGATACGCAGTATTTT. Its translation is CASSQPAGVTAPRTDTQYF.

V is TRBV5-4 and J is TRBJ2-6, with no clear D. The V gene lost 2 bases and the J gene lost 4 bases, with 13 bases spanning the gap. The germline CDR1 and CDR2 sequences are SGHNT and YYREEE (reference sequence). This CDR3 is 16 amino acids long. The CDR3 nucleotides read TGTGCCAGCAGCTTAGGTTCTGCACTAGGGGCCAACGTCCTGACTTTC. Translating gives CASSLGSALGANVLTF.

The rearrangement joins TRBV7-2 to TRBJ1-5; D unresolved. The CDR3 is made up of 13 amino acids. From germline, CDR1 is SGHTA and CDR2 FQGNSA. The V end was cut by 5 bases, the J end by 4 bases, with 9 bases between. The CDR3 region is CASSLQLNQPQHF. CDR3 DNA: TGTGCCAGCAGCCTACAGCTTAATCAGCCCCAGCATTTT. The whole variable domain, filled in from reference TRBV7-2 and TRBJ1-5, reads GAGVSQSPSNKVTEKGKDVELRCDPISGHTALYWYRQSLGQGLEFLIYFQGNSAPDKSGLPSDRFSAERTGGSVSTLTIQRTQQEDSAVYLCASSLQLNQPQHFGDGTRLSIL.

This clonotype came up a few times. This chain connects TRBV29-1 to TRBJ2-5; D unresolved. Trimming cost V 7 bases and J 5 bases, with 14 bases left between them. This CDR3 has 12 amino acids. The germline CDR1 and CDR2 sequences are SQVTM and ANQGSEA. In DNA, the CDR3 is TGCAGCGCCAGAACGATTGGGGAGACCCAGTACTTC. Encoded protein: CSARTIGETQYF.

This clonotype was counted ten times or more. The J gene is TRBJ2-5, the V gene TRBV20-1, with D unclear. From germline, CDR1 is DFQATT and CDR2 SNEGSKA (reference sequence). There are 13 residues in the CDR3. Trimming took off 0 bases at V and 5 bases at J, with 10 bases between the two ends. CDR3 DNA sequence: TGCAGTGCTAGAGATTTAGCTCGGGAGACCCAGTACTTC. Translated: CSARDLARETQYF.

In its sample, this clonotype was seen a few times. The V call is TRBV29-1, the J call TRBJ1-1; D remains unclear. The CDR3 runs to 13 residues. Germline CDR1 is SQVTM and CDR2 is ANQGSEA. Trimming left V 0 bases short and J 1 base short, with 6 bases between. CDR3 in DNA: TGCAGCGTTGAAGATCCGGGGAACACTGAAGCTTTCTTT. This codes for CSVEDPGNTEAFF.

This sequence joins TRBV7-2 and TRBJ2-2; the D is unclear. Germline V gene data show CDR1 as SGHTA and CDR2 as FQGNSA. V was pared by 3 bases and J by 1 base, with 9 bases between. The CDR3 consists of 15 residues. CDR3 bases: TGTGCCAGCAGCTTCGGGCTAGGGAACACCGGGGAGCTGTTTTTT. Translated: CASSFGLGNTGELFF.

This chain uses TRBV2 with TRBJ2-2, with no clear D. CDR3 length: 12 residues. Trimming cost V 7 bases and J 3 bases, with 6 bases left between them. Germline-derived CDR1 and CDR2 are SNHLY and FYNNEI. CDR3 DNA sequence: TGTGCCAGCAACCGTTACACCGGGGAGCTGTTTTTT. This gives the protein CASNRYTGELFF.

The CDR3 region is CASSYQDLNTEAFF. CDR3 sequence (DNA): TGTGCCAGCAGTTACCAGGATCTGAACACTGAAGCTTTCTTT. The chain joins TRBV6-6 to TRBJ1-1; D is unresolved. With 2 bases removed from V and 0 bases from J, the gap between germline ends came to 7 bases. CDR1 and CDR2 from the germline V gene are MNHNY and SVGAGI (reference sequence). The CDR3 covers 14 residues.

Only a few counts were recorded for this clonotype. The rearrangement joins TRBV5-1 to TRBJ1-2; TRBD1 aligns across 7 bases. The germline V gene encodes CDR1 SGHRS and CDR2 YFSETQ. The CDR3 runs 13 residues. The ends lost 4 bases at V and 7 bases at J; junction bases unmatched: 7. This CDR3 reads CASSRQGSGGYTF. The CDR3 region has the DNA TGCGCCAGCAGCCGACAGGGTTCGGGTGGCTACACCTTC.

This clonotype has more than one count but fewer than ten. The rearrangement joins TRBV9 to TRBJ2-5; tentative D call: TRBD2 (6 bases). V lost 7 bases and J lost 1, with 14 bases in between. The CDR3 length is 14 residues. In germline, CDR1 is SGDLS, CDR2 YYNGEE. For the CDR3, the DNA is TGTGCCAGCGCCCGGGAGTCGGGCCAAGAGACCCAGTACTTC. This encodes CASARESGQETQYF.

This clonotype was observed a handful of times. V is TRBV6-1 and J is TRBJ2-2; 9 bases line up with TRBD2. This CDR3 comprises 16 residues. The junction had 4 bases not matched to a gene; V was cut back by 4 bases and J by 1 base. Germline V lookup: CDR1 MNHNS, CDR2 SASEGT. CDR3 nucleotide sequence: TGTGCCAGCAGTGGCCCAGCGGGGGGGAACACCGGGGAGCTGTTTTTT. Translation: CASSGPAGGNTGELFF.

This chain links TRBV25-1 with TRBJ1-5, with unresolved D. Germline V gene lookup returns CDR1 MGHDK and CDR2 SYGVNS. This CDR3 is 13 amino acids long. Trimming cost V 8 bases and J 8 bases, with 16 bases left between them. Here the CDR3 reads CASGGSRWEPQHF. The CDR3 nucleotides read TGTGCCAGCGGCGGCAGCCGCTGGGAGCCCCAGCATTTT.